This entry lists 30 T cell receptor beta chains sequenced from one sample in a study of shared clonotypes between healthy human individuals. TCRdb keeps only in-frame clones here, not all; method: immunoSEQ multiplex PCR. The profile shows fewer than 650,000 clones, around 80% of them singletons. Sequenced material: PBMCs. The receptors originated from a woman in her thirties or forties in good health. Some clones in this sample may be carry-over from other donors' samples.

The chain links TRBV30 to TRBJ1-4; perhaps TRBD1 as D (6 bases). The germline CDR1 and CDR2 sequences are GTSNPN and SVGIG (reference sequence). The CDR3 sequence is 12 residues long. The ends were cut back, 3 bases at V and 7 bases at J, with 9 bases in the middle. In DNA form, the CDR3 reads TGTGCCTGGAGCGGCAGGGGTGAAAAACTGTTTTTT. It is translated as CAWSGRGEKLFF.

CDR3 protein: CASSPGLAGEWGFF. In nucleotides, the CDR3 is TGCGCCAGCAGCCCGGGACTAGCGGGAGAATGGGGGTTCTTC. The chain joins TRBV5-1 to TRBJ2-1; 14 bases are a match to TRBD2. J lost 15 bases, V lost 4 bases, and 9 bases had no gene match. From germline, CDR1 is SGHRS and CDR2 YFSETQ. The CDR3 is made up of 14 amino acids. The complete variable domain, with remaining parts taken from reference TRBV5-1 and TRBJ2-1, reads KAGVTQTPRYLIKTRGQQVTLSCSPISGHRSVSWYQQTPGQGLQFLFEYFSETQRNKGNFPGRFSGRQFSNSRSEMNVSTLELGDSALYLCASSPGLAGEWGFFGPGTRLTVL.

The genes are TRBV28 and TRBJ2-7; maybe TRBD2 (6 bases). The V end lost 5 bases, the J end lost 6 bases, and 11 bases lay between the germline ends. CDR3 length equals 12 residues. The germline gives CDR1 MDHEN, CDR2 SYDVKM. The CDR3 coding sequence is TGTGCCAGCAGTACACTAGCCGGCGAGCAGTACTTC. As protein: CASSTLAGEQYF. Complete variable domain (other parts from reference TRBV28 and TRBJ2-7): DVKVTQSSRYLVKRTGEKVFLECVQDMDHENMFWYRQDPGLGLRLIYFSYDVKMKEKGDIPEGYSVSREKKERFSLILESASTNQTSMYLCASSTLAGEQYFGPGTRLTVT.

This chain links TRBV9 with TRBJ2-3; 10 bases line up with TRBD2. V lost 7 bases, J lost 3 bases, and 11 bases stayed unmatched. This CDR3 has 16 amino acids. Germline V gives CDR1 SGDLS, CDR2 YYNGEE. CDR3 in amino acids: CASGRASGSGTDTQYF. The CDR3 bases are TGTGCCAGCGGCCGGGCTAGCGGGAGTGGGACAGATACGCAGTATTTT.

There are a few counts of this clone. The chain couples TRBV4-2 to TRBJ2-3; D is undetermined. Trimming stripped 1 base from V and 6 bases from J, with 14 bases between. Germline V gene sequence: CDR1 LGHNA, CDR2 YNFKEQ. CDR3 length: 15 amino acids. The CDR3 loop reads CASSQVGPPGDTQYF. The DNA for the CDR3 is TGTGCCAGCAGCCAAGTAGGCCCCCCGGGCGATACGCAGTATTTT.

This clone was counted a single time. V and J are TRBV29-1 and TRBJ2-3; D is perhaps TRBD2 (6 bases). The germline gives CDR1 SQVTM, CDR2 ANQGSEA. Trimming removed 3 bases from V and 1 base from J, with 8 bases in between. The CDR3 is made up of 13 amino acids. The CDR3 is CSVEEGGTDTQYF. CDR3 DNA: TGCAGCGTTGAGGAGGGTGGCACAGATACGCAGTATTTT.

This clone was counted ten times or more. The J gene is TRBJ2-7, the V gene TRBV6-1, with a weak D call TRBD1 (6 bases). Germline CDR1 MNHNS, CDR2 SASEGT. The V end lost 2 bases, the J end lost 0 bases, and 11 bases lay between the germline ends. The CDR3 extends over 15 amino acids. CDR3 DNA sequence: TGTGCCAGCAGTGAACGACAGGACCACTCCTACGAGCAGTACTTC. Translating it yields CASSERQDHSYEQYF.

J is TRBJ2-7 and V is TRBV15; D ambiguous. Germline loops: CDR1 LNHNV, CDR2 YYDKDF (reference sequence). The length of the CDR3 is 12 residues. Trimming cost V 2 bases and J 0 bases, with 2 bases left between them. The CDR3 loop is CATSRFSYEQYF. The CDR3 DNA is TGTGCCACCAGCAGATTCTCCTACGAGCAGTACTTC.

The V gene is TRBV10-3, the J gene TRBJ2-1, with 10 bases that match TRBD2. The CDR3 runs 14 residues. With V trimmed by 3 bases and J by 6 bases, 2 bases remained unmatched. Germline V lookup: CDR1 ENHRY, CDR2 SYGVKD. In DNA, the CDR3 is TGTGCCATCAGTGACAGCGGGGGGGGCAATGAGCAGTTCTTC. This translates into CAISDSGGGNEQFF.

This clone was counted once. V usage is TRBV7-3 and J usage is TRBJ2-3; 10 bases agree with TRBD2. Germline trimming cut 2 bases from V and 4 bases from J; bases unmatched to any gene: 6. Germline loops: CDR1 SGHTA, CDR2 FQGTGA. This CDR3 has 16 residues. The CDR3 loop is CASSLLGLARADTQYF. The DNA of the CDR3 is TGTGCCAGCAGCTTACTGGGACTAGCGAGAGCAGATACGCAGTATTTT.

J is TRBJ1-4 and V is TRBV12-5; 7 nucleotides line up with TRBD1. Trimming cost V 6 bases and J 2 bases; bases outside gene matches: 3. CDR1 is LGHNT and CDR2 is FRNRAP in the germline V gene. CDR3 size: 14 residues. In nucleotides, the CDR3 is TGTGCTAGTGGGTCACAGGGGACTAATGAAAAACTGTTTTTT. As protein: CASGSQGTNEKLFF.

V is TRBV20-1 and J is TRBJ2-7; D gene ambiguous. V was trimmed by 5 bases and J by 2 bases, leaving 7 bases between them. Germline V CDR1 and CDR2: DFQATT, SNEGSKA (reference sequence). The CDR3 is 11 amino acids. Written as DNA, the CDR3 is TGCAGTGCTTCCCCCCCCTACGAGCAGTACTTC. Its translation: CSASPPYEQYF.

The rearrangement uses TRBV6-6 and TRBJ1-4, with a tentative D call TRBD1 (5 bases). CDR1 MNHNY and CDR2 SVGAGI come from the germline V gene (reference sequence). V lost 7 bases and J 12 bases, leaving 15 bases between the germline ends. The CDR3 extends over 12 amino acids. CDR3 protein: CASNPPEGQLFF. Written as DNA, the CDR3 is TGTGCCAGCAACCCCCCAGAGGGACAACTGTTTTTT.

The chain couples TRBV19 to TRBJ2-2, with 7 bases aligning to TRBD2. This CDR3 is built from 12 residues. Germline V gene sequence: CDR1 LNHDA, CDR2 SQIVND (reference sequence). The ends lost 4 bases at V and 8 bases at J; junction bases unmatched: 1. The CDR3 loop is CASSTSGGELFF. DNA for the CDR3: TGTGCCAGTAGTACTAGCGGTGGGGAGCTGTTTTTT.

CDR3 nucleotide sequence: TGTGCCAGCAGCTCTTTTCCCGGGGAGCTGTTTTTT. Encoded protein: CASSSFPGELFF. The rearrangement links TRBV7-9 to TRBJ2-2; D call uncertain. This CDR3 spans 12 amino acids. Trimming pared 4 bases from V and 6 bases from J, leaving 6 bases between. Germline V gene data show CDR1 as SEHNR and CDR2 as FQNEAQ (reference sequence). The full variable domain, rest sourced from reference TRBV7-9 and TRBJ2-2, is DTGVSQNPRHKITKRGQNVTFRCDPISEHNRLYWYRQTLGQGPEFLTYFQNEAQLEKSRLLSDRFSAERPKGSFSTLEIQRTEQGDSAMYLCASSSFPGELFFGEGSRLTVL.

V gene TRBV28 combines with J gene TRBJ2-5; 12 nucleotides agree with TRBD2. The junction had 13 bases not matched to a gene; V was cut back by 3 bases and J by 5 bases. Germline V gene data show CDR1 as MDHEN and CDR2 as SYDVKM. This CDR3 comprises 18 residues. The CDR3 loop is CASSLVLKSSGRGETQYF. For the CDR3, the DNA is TGTGCCAGCAGTTTGGTCCTGAAATCTAGCGGGAGGGGGGAGACCCAGTACTTC.

This chain links TRBV25-1 with TRBJ2-3; D unclear. The CDR3 is 12 amino acids. The V end was cut by 3 bases, the J end by 10 bases, with 11 bases between. Per the germline V gene, CDR1 is MGHDK and CDR2 is SYGVNS. CDR3 sequence (DNA): TGTGCCAGCAGTGATAGAGTACTGTCGCAGTATTTT. Protein: CASSDRVLSQYF. Looking up the rest from reference TRBV25-1 and TRBJ2-3 gives the full variable domain: EADIYQTPRYLVIGTGKKITLECSQTMGHDKMYWYQQDPGMELHLIHYSYGVNSTEKGDLSSESTVSRIRTEHFPLTLESARPSHTSQYLCASSDRVLSQYFGPGTRLTVL.

The chain carries TRBV25-1 and TRBJ2-1, with 9 bases lining up with TRBD2. The CDR3 has 14 amino acids. Germline trimming cut 4 bases from V and 7 bases from J; bases unmatched to any gene: 5. Per the germline V gene, CDR1 is MGHDK and CDR2 is SYGVNS. The CDR3 reads CASSVSGRRNEQFF. CDR3 sequence (DNA): TGTGCCAGCAGTGTTAGCGGGAGAAGGAATGAGCAGTTCTTC.

The chain carries TRBV11-3 and TRBJ2-3; a possible D gene is TRBD2 (5 bases). Germline V gene data show CDR1 as SGHNT and CDR2 as YENEEA. The V and J ends lost 0 bases and 1 base respectively, with 8 bases between them. The CDR3 is 15 amino acids. The CDR3 coding sequence is TGTGCCAGCAGCTTAGACGGGGTCGGCACAGATACGCAGTATTTT. Amino acids: CASSLDGVGTDTQYF.

The V call is TRBV10-3, the J call TRBJ2-3, with D tentatively TRBD2 (6 bases). Trimming left V 3 bases short and J 6 bases short, with 10 bases between. The CDR3 consists of 13 residues. The germline CDR1 and CDR2 sequences are ENHRY and SYGVKD. The CDR3 protein is CAISDRLVDTQYF. CDR3 in DNA: TGTGCCATCAGTGACCGACTAGTGGATACGCAGTATTTT.

The gene calls are TRBV5-6 and TRBJ2-5; 8 bases match TRBD2. Germline V CDR1 and CDR2: SGHDT, YYEEEE. With 4 bases clipped from V and 11 bases from J, the junction kept 7 bases outside the gene matches. This CDR3 is built from 12 residues. The CDR3 region has the DNA TGTGCCAGCAGCCACCTACTAGCGGAGCAGTACTTC. Its protein product is CASSHLLAEQYF.

As concerns this clone: Just one base apart from a much larger clone, this may be a read error. The CDR3 DNA sequence: TGTGCCAGCAGCCCTGGACTAGCCGGGGAGCTGTTTTTT. Amino acids: CASSPGLAGELFF. The V gene is TRBV7-8, the J gene TRBJ2-2; 7 nucleotides align to TRBD2. The germline gives CDR1 SGHVS, CDR2 FQNEAQ. The V segment lost 5 bases and the J segment 6 bases; nucleotides outside the gene matches: 3. The CDR3 loop spans 13 amino acids.

Details on this clone: One end of the junction is discordant with germline, which a read error may explain. The J gene is TRBJ1-2, the V gene TRBV7-9; D perhaps matches TRBD1 (5 bases). Germline values: CDR1 SEHNR, CDR2 FQNEAQ (reference sequence). CDR3 size: 10 residues. CDR3 region: CASSLTALAF. CDR3 DNA: TGTGCCAGCAGCTTGACAGCCCTCGCCTTC.

V is TRBV9 and J is TRBJ2-2; D is perhaps TRBD2 (5 bases). This CDR3 is built from 12 residues. The V end was cut by 3 bases, the J end by 7 bases, with 7 bases between. The germline V gene has CDR1 SGDLS and CDR2 YYNGEE. The DNA for the CDR3 is TGTGCCAGCAGCGCCCGGGGCGGGGAGCTGTTTTTT. Its protein product is CASSARGGELFF.

The chain is built from TRBV28 and TRBJ1-5; the D is unclear. CDR1 and CDR2 (germline): MDHEN, SYDVKM. Trimming shortened V by 4 bases and J by 9 bases, and 16 bases separated the two germline ends. The CDR3 spans 14 residues. The DNA for the CDR3 is TGTGCCAGCAGTTCGGTGGCAGGCCAGCGGCCCCAGCATTTT. Protein sequence: CASSSVAGQRPQHF.

This clone has just a few counts. The chain carries TRBV5-4 and TRBJ2-1, with TRBD2 identical over 10 bases. V shed 3 bases, J shed 3 bases, and the junction held 9 bases outside the gene matches. From germline, CDR1 is SGHNT and CDR2 YYREEE (reference sequence). This CDR3 comprises 17 residues. As DNA, the CDR3 is TGTGCCAGCAGCTCCAGTCTAGCGGGAGTAGTCTACAATGAGCAGTTCTTC. It yields the protein CASSSSLAGVVYNEQFF. The full variable domain, its missing parts supplied by reference TRBV5-4 and TRBJ2-1, is ETGVTQSPTHLIKTRGQQVTLRCSSQSGHNTVSWYQQALGQGPQFIFQYYREEENGRGNFPPRFSGLQFPNYSSELNVNALELDDSALYLCASSSSLAGVVYNEQFFGPGTRLTVL.

A remark on this clone: This sequence may be a read error, since a much larger clone differs from it by one base. The chain carries TRBV30 and TRBJ2-2; weak D call: TRBD2 (5 bases). The V gene's germline CDR1 is GTSNPN and CDR2 SVGIG (reference sequence). The CDR3 totals 14 residues. CDR3 nucleotides: TGTGCCCGGAGAGCCCCCGGGGACACCGGGGAGCTGTTTTTT. It codes for CARRAPGDTGELFF.

CDR3 coding DNA: TGTGCCAGCTCACCTGACAGGGGATCGGTCTACGAGCAGTACTTC. This translates into CASSPDRGSVYEQYF. The chain employs TRBV18 and TRBJ2-7; 8 bases align to TRBD1. V shed 3 bases and J 3 bases; nucleotides not matched to a gene: 7. This CDR3 has 15 residues. Germline V gene data show CDR1 as KGHSH and CDR2 as LQKENI.

At least ten counts were recorded for this clone. Other DNA sequences from this sample encode an identical CDR3 as well. The rearrangement uses TRBV27 and TRBJ2-7, with D uncertain. The CDR3 totals 10 residues. CDR1 and CDR2 from the germline V gene are MNHEY and SMNVEV (reference sequence). Trimming removed 4 bases from V and 2 bases from J, with 0 bases in between. The chain's CDR3 is CASSSYEQYF. The DNA for the CDR3 is TGTGCCAGCAGTTCCTACGAGCAGTACTTC.

As for this clone: With a far larger clone one base away, a read error is the likely cause. It is likely a read error, because the conserved phenylalanine at the end of the CDR3 is missing. The chain links TRBV29-1 to TRBJ1-2, with D hard to call. Looked up from germline, CDR1 is SQVTM and CDR2 is ANQGSEA. The V end lost 5 bases, the J end lost 3 bases, and 7 bases lay between the germline ends. This CDR3 spans 11 amino acids. The CDR3 DNA reads as TGCAGCGTTTTGACCCACTATGGCTACACCCTC. Its protein is CSVLTHYGYTL.